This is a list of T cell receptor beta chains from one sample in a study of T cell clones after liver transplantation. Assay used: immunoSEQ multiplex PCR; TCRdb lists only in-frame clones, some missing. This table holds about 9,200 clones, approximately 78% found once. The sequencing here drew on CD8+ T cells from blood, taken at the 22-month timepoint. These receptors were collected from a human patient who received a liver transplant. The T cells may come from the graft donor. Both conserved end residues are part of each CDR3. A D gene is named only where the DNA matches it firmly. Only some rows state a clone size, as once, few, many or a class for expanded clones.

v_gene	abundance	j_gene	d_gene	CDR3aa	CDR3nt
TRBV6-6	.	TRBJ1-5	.	CASSYQDSNQPQHF	TGTGCCAGCAGTTATCAGGACAGCAATCAGCCCCAGCATTTT
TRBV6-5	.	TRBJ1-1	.	CASSSTTNTEAFF	TGTGCCAGCAGTTCCACAACGAACACTGAAGCTTTCTTT
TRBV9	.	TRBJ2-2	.	CASSGARGRPGELFF	TGTGCCAGCAGCGGGGCCAGGGGGAGGCCCGGGGAGCTGTTTTTT
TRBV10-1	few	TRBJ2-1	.	CATSPSGDYNEQFF	TGCGCCACCAGCCCTTCAGGGGATTACAATGAGCAGTTCTTC
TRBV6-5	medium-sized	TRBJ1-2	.	CASSYSRQGNGYTF	TGTGCCAGCAGTTACTCGCGGCAGGGGAATGGCTACACCTTC
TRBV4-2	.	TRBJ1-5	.	CASSQEMGRENQPQHF	TGTGCCAGCAGCCAAGAAATGGGCAGGGAAAATCAGCCCCAGCATTTT
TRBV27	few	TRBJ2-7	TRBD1	CASSDRQGVSYEQYF	TGTGCCAGCAGTGACAGACAGGGGGTCTCCTACGAGCAGTACTTC
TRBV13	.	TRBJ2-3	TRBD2	CASSQSGTSGGFSTDTQYF	TGTGCCAGCAGCCAGTCCGGGACTAGCGGGGGATTTAGCACAGATACGCAGTATTTT
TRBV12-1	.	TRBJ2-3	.	CASSFAMLKGTSTDTQYF	TGTGCCAGCAGCTTTGCGATGTTGAAGGGTACTAGCACAGATACGCAGTATTTT
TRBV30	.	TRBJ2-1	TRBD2	CAWSASGGAYNEQFF	TGTGCCTGGAGTGCAAGCGGGGGGGCCTACAATGAGCAGTTCTTC
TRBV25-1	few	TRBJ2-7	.	CASELLRGEQYF	TGTGCCAGCGAACTTTTACGGGGGGAGCAGTACTTC
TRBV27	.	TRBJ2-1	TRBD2	CASSLSSGGQYEQFF	TGTGCCAGCAGTTTATCTAGCGGGGGCCAGTATGAGCAGTTCTTC
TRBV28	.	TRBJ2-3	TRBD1	CASSVDRSTDTQYF	TGTGCCAGCTCTGTGGACAGGAGCACAGATACGCAGTATTTT
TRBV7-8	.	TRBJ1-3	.	CASSLEGRGNTIYF	TGTGCCAGCAGCTTAGAAGGCAGAGGAAACACCATATATTTT
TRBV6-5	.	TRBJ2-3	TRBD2	CASGSGGTDTQYF	TGTGCCAGCGGAAGCGGGGGCACAGATACGCAGTATTTT